The clone carrying this T cell receptor beta chain appeared once. Its antigen is currently unknown. Healthy bone marrow donors made up the donors. Primers for the PCR totalled 60 Vbeta and 13 Jbeta. Source study methods: Approximately 83 million unique TCR beta chains, roughly 10 million shared, were counted in a later analysis. The assay was immunoSEQ multiplex PCR, and TCRdb's table has in-frame clones only and misses some. V and J calls and clone size are those listed in that table; D and trimming were worked out from the DNA. The profile shows approximately 110,000 clones, about 81% of them singletons. The sample is drawn from a study of cytomegalovirus exposure and HLA in healthy donors. Across the whole study: Of fewer than 450 genotyped donors, about 80% clustered with self-reported Caucasian donors. Study observations and caveats: According to an earlier analysis, most TCR beta V segments yielded productive rearrangements about 90% or about 30% of the time.

Germline CDR1 reads GTSNPN; CDR2 reads SVGIG (reference sequence). Trimming shortened V by 4 bases and J by 7 bases, and 14 bases separated the two germline ends. The CDR3 is 13 residues long. Sequenced: PBMCs. This TCR came from a woman in her thirties in good health and CMV-seronegative. V is TRBV30 and J is TRBJ2-1; TRBD1 is a possible D gene (6 bases). CDR3 loop: CAWTLGASNEQFF. CDR3 bases: TGTGCCTGGACCCTGGGGGCGTCAAATGAGCAGTTCTTC.